These 2 T cell receptor beta chains were all obtained from the same sample, sequenced in a study of circulating and synovial CD4+ cells in juvenile arthritis. Clones were read by immunoSEQ multiplex PCR, and TCRdb kept only the in-frame ones, dropping some. This sample has around 32,000 clones, with around 95% found just once. The sequenced material came from CD4+ T cells from blood. The receptor set was obtained from a human donor with juvenile idiopathic arthritis.

This clone appeared once. The gene calls are TRBV10-1 and TRBJ2-7; D unresolved. V lost 6 bases and J 3 bases, leaving 6 bases between the germline ends. The CDR3 contains 11 residues. The germline V gene has CDR1 WNHNN and CDR2 SYGVQD (reference sequence). The CDR3 sequence: CASSSGYEQYF. The CDR3, as DNA: TGCGCCAGCAGCTCCGGCTACGAGCAGTACTTC.

The chain uses TRBV2 and TRBJ2-7; D might be TRBD2 (6 bases). The germline gives CDR1 SNHLY, CDR2 FYNNEI. V was trimmed by 6 bases and J by 3 bases, leaving 15 bases between them. The CDR3 extends over 14 amino acids. The CDR3 DNA sequence: TGTGCCAGCAGCGACGCCTGGCGGGACTACGAGCAGTACTTC. Protein product: CASSDAWRDYEQYF.